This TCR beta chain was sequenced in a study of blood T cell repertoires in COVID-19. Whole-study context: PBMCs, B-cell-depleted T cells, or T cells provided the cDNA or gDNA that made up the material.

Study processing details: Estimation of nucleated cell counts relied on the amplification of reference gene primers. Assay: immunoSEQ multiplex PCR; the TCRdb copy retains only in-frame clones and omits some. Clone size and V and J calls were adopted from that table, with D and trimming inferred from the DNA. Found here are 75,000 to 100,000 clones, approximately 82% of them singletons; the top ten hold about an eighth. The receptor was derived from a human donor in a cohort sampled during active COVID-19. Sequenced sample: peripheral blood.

CDR3 sequence (DNA): TGTGCCTGTTTAGCGGGCTCCTACAATGAGCAGTTCTTC. Translated, it gives CACLAGSYNEQFF. The chain uses TRBV30 and TRBJ2-1; 7 bases fit TRBD2. The V and J ends lost 6 bases and 0 bases, in that order; junction bases with no gene match: 2. The CDR3 is made up of 13 amino acids. Germline CDR1 is GTSNPN and CDR2 is SVGIG (reference sequence).